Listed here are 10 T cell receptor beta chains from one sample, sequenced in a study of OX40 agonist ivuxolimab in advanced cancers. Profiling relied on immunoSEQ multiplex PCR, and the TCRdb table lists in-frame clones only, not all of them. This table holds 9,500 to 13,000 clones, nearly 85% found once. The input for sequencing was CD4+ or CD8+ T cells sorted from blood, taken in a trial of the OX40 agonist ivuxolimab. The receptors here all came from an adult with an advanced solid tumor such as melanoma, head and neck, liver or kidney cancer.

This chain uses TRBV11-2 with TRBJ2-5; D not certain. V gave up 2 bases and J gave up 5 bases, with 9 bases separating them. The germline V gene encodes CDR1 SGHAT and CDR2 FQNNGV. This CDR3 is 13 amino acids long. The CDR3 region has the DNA TGTGCCAGCAGCTTACAAGTGTGGGAGACCCAGTACTTC. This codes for CASSLQVWETQYF.

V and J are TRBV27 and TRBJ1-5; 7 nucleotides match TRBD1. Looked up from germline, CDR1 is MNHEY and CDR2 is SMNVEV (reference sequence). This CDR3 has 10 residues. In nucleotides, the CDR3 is TGTGTGGCAGGGGGGCAGCCCCAGCATTTT. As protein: CVAGGQPQHF.

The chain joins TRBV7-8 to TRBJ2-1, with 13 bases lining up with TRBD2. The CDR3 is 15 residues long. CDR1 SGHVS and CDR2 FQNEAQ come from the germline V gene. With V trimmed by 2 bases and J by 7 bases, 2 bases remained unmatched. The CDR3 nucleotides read TGTGCCAGCAGCTTACCACTAGCGGGAGGGAATGAGCAGTTCTTC. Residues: CASSLPLAGGNEQFF.

The CDR3 loop reads CASSPPSGRGDTQYF. The CDR3 DNA sequence: TGTGCCAGCAGCCCCCCTAGCGGGAGGGGAGATACGCAGTATTTT. The V call is TRBV28, the J call TRBJ2-3; 12 bases line up with TRBD2. The V gene's germline CDR1 is MDHEN and CDR2 SYDVKM. The CDR3 has 15 amino acids. V shed 6 bases and J 5 bases; nucleotides not matched to a gene: 6.

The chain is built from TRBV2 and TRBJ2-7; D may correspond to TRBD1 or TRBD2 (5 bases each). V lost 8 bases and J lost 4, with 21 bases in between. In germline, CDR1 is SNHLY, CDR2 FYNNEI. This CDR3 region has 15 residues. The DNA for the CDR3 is TGTGCCAGCTCGGCTGGTGCAGGGACCCTATACGAGCAGTACTTC. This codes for CASSAGAGTLYEQYF.

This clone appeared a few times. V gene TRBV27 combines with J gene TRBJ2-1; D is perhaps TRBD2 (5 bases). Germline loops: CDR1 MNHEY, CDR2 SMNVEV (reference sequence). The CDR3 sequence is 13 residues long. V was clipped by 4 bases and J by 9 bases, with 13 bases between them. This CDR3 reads CASSSPGEREQFF. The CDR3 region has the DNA TGTGCCAGCAGTTCCCCTGGGGAGCGTGAGCAGTTCTTC.

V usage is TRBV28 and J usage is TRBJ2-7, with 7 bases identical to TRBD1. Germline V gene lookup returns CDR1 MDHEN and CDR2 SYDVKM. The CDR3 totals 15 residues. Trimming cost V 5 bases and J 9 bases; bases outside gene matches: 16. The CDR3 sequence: CASSLGPGQYKGQYF. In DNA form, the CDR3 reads TGTGCCAGCAGTCTGGGCCCGGGACAGTACAAGGGGCAGTACTTC.

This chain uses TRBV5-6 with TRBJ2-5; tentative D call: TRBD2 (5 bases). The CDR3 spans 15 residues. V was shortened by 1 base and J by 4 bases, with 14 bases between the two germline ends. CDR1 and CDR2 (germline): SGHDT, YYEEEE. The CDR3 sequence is CASSLSAGGRETQYF. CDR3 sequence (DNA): TGTGCCAGCAGCTTGTCCGCAGGAGGTAGAGAGACCCAGTACTTC.

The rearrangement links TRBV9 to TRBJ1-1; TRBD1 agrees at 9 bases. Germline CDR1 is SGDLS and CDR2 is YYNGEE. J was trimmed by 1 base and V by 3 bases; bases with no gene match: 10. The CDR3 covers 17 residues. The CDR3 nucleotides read TGTGCCAGCAGCGATGGACAGGGGATGAGTGGGAACACTGAAGCTTTCTTT. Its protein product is CASSDGQGMSGNTEAFF.

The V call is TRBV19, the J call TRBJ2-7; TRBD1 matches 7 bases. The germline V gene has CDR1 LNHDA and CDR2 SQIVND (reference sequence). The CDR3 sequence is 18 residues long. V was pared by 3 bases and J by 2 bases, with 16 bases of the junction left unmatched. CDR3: CASSIPSTGAKKTYEQYF. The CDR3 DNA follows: TGTGCCAGTAGTATTCCTTCTACAGGGGCTAAGAAGACCTACGAGCAGTACTTC. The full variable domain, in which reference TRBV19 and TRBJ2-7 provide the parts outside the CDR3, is DGGITQSPKYLFRKEGQNVTLSCEQNLNHDAMYWYRQDPGQGLRLIYYSQIVNDFQKGDIAEGYSVSREKKESFPLTVTSAQKNPTAFYLCASSIPSTGAKKTYEQYFGPGTRLTVT.